One TCR beta chain is described in this entry. TCRdb re-called the 5' RACE reads with MiXCR, one entry per CDR3 protein. The sample holds 60,000 to 95,000 distinct CDR3 sequences, around 7.9% seen once. These data come from a study of T cells after yellow fever vaccination. This CDR3 spans 15 amino acids. V lost 2 bases, J lost 5 bases, and 13 bases lay in between. In germline, CDR1 is MNHEY, CDR2 SVGEGT. The J gene is TRBJ2-1, the V gene TRBV6-2 or TRBV6-3; tentative D call: TRBD2 (6 bases). This receptor was identified in a man younger than 35 who received the YFV17D yellow fever vaccine. The starting material was CD8+ T cells sorted from PBMCs, obtained 10 to 11 days after the first yellow fever vaccination. The CDR3 DNA reads as TGTGCCAGCAGTTACGACCTGGCGGGGCACAATGAGCAGTTCTTC. Amino acid sequence: CASSYDLAGHNEQFF.